This T cell receptor beta chain was identified in a study of identical twins. MiXCR, run by TCRdb on the 5' RACE reads, gives a single entry per CDR3 protein. The repertoire holds around 480,000 distinct CDR3 sequences, with 11% to 15% as singletons. This clonotype came up many times. One end of the junction varies from germline; a read error may be responsible. Germline CDR1 reads SGHDN; CDR2 reads FVKESK. CDR3 length: 13 residues. The same specimen was also included in a second study, on yellow fever vaccine responses in identical twins.

What was sequenced was CD4+ T cells sorted from blood. The TCR comes from a young woman in good health. The J gene is TRBJ2-1, the V gene TRBV14; D gene unclear. CDR3 sequence: CASSQAGYNEQFF. In nucleotides, the CDR3 is TGCGCCAGCAGCCAAGCTGGGTACAATGAGCAGTTCTTC.